This entry lists 24 T cell receptor beta chains sequenced from one sample in a study of T cells in Graves' hyperthyroidism and ophthalmopathy (dated by TCRdb to about 2019). Receptors were amplified or captured by multiplex PCR. The listed sequencing device is Illumina HiSeq 2000. The TCR beta CDR3 regions were amplified from RNA transcripts. A first-round RT-PCR of the TCR CDR3 used the HTBI primer set with the Qiagen OneStep RT-PCR kit. TCRdb ran its own pipeline on the public reads, namely fastp trimming at Q25 and MiXCR clone calling, and kept in-frame beta chains. When rows share a CDR3 protein, they turn into one entry using the most common DNA and genes. This sample is represented by about 360,000 distinct CDR3 sequences; roughly 25% of them were singletons. The top ten hold 73% of the sample. Sequencing was carried out using blood. Receptors were obtained from a man in his fifties with Graves' hyperthyroidism.

The genes are TRBV3-1 and TRBJ1-1, with D unclear. Germline assignment: CDR1 LGHDT and CDR2 YNNKEL (reference sequence). Trimming pared 1 base from V and 7 bases from J, leaving 10 bases between. The CDR3 covers 13 residues. The CDR3 region is CASSQVWVGEAFF. For the CDR3, the DNA is TGTGCCAGCAGCCAAGTTTGGGTAGGTGAAGCTTTCTTT.

This clonotype occurred many times. The J gene is TRBJ2-1, the V gene TRBV7-2, with TRBD2 identical over 8 bases. The J segment lost 9 bases and the V segment lost 2 bases, leaving 3 bases of the junction unmatched. CDR1 is SGHTA and CDR2 is FQGNSA in the germline V gene. This CDR3 is built from 13 residues. CDR3 in amino acids: CASSLSGSGEQFF. The CDR3 nucleotides are TGTGCCAGCAGCTTAAGCGGGAGCGGTGAGCAGTTCTTC.

With regard to this clonotype: Likely a read error: the CDR3 ends without its conserved phenylalanine or tryptophan. The chain recombines TRBV28 with TRBJ1-5; D is undetermined. The CDR3 length is 12 residues. Trimming pared 6 bases from V and 3 bases from J, leaving 6 bases between. Germline CDR1 reads MDHEN; CDR2 reads SYDVKM. CDR3 loop: CASRGDNQPQHS. Here the CDR3 DNA reads TGTGCCAGCAGGGGCGACAATCAGCCCCAGCATTCT.

This clonotype has just a few counts. The V call is TRBV29-1, the J call TRBJ2-5; D gene unclear. V was trimmed by 6 bases and J by 5 bases, leaving 10 bases between them. Germline V gene lookup returns CDR1 SQVTM and CDR2 ANQGSEA. The CDR3 is 11 amino acids. CDR3 region: CSVAFGETQYF. The DNA for the CDR3 is TGCAGCGTAGCCTTCGGGGAGACCCAGTACTTC.

J is TRBJ2-7 and V is TRBV11-2; 9 bases are shared with TRBD1. Per the germline V gene, CDR1 is SGHAT and CDR2 is FQNNGV. There are 15 residues in the CDR3. V shed 5 bases and J 4 bases; nucleotides not matched to a gene: 9. The CDR3 DNA is TGTGCCAGCAGCATGCCCCGGGACAGGGTTTACGAGCAGTACTTC. Translating it yields CASSMPRDRVYEQYF.

In its sample, this clonotype was seen many times. The chain uses TRBV27 and TRBJ2-7; TRBD2 matches 12 bases. Germline CDR1 reads MNHEY; CDR2 reads SMNVEV (reference sequence). This CDR3 is 17 amino acids long. The V gene end was trimmed by 4 bases and the J gene end by 3 bases; junction bases not matched to a gene: 10. The CDR3 DNA follows: TGTGCCAGCAGTTCCCGCAGTCTAGCGGGAGGGCGCTACGAGCAGTACTTC. It translates to CASSSRSLAGGRYEQYF.

The table lists this clonotype with a few counts. The chain couples TRBV6-1 to TRBJ2-7; 7 nucleotides align to TRBD1. Germline V gene data show CDR1 as MNHNS and CDR2 as SASEGT. The CDR3 consists of 14 residues. V shed 6 bases and J 5 bases; nucleotides not matched to a gene: 10. Here the CDR3 DNA reads TGTGCCAGCAGGGCCCGACAGGGACCTAACGAGCAGTACTTC. Translating gives CASRARQGPNEQYF.

This clonotype came up a few times. The chain couples TRBV5-1 to TRBJ2-3, with no clear D. Germline V lookup: CDR1 SGHRS, CDR2 YFSETQ. V lost 4 bases to trimming and J lost 0 bases, with 9 bases between them. The CDR3 contains 14 residues. CDR3 in amino acids: CASSTQTSTDTQYF. The CDR3 coding sequence is TGCGCCAGCAGCACGCAGACGAGCACAGATACGCAGTATTTT.

The V gene is TRBV4-1, the J gene TRBJ2-2; D possibly matches TRBD1 or TRBD2 (6 bases each). V dropped 4 bases and J dropped 6 bases, with 9 bases sitting between them. This CDR3 has 13 amino acids. CDR1 and CDR2 from the germline V gene are MGHRA and YSYEKL. This chain's CDR3 is CASSRGGPGELFF. The CDR3 DNA reads as TGCGCCAGCAGCCGAGGGGGGCCCGGGGAGCTGTTTTTT.

This clonotype was found many times. CDR3 loop: CASSAKGLAFF. Written as DNA, the CDR3 is TGTGCCAGCAGCGCGAAGGGGCTCGCTTTCTTT. The chain uses TRBV28 and TRBJ1-1, with TRBD1 as a possible D gene (5 bases). Germline V gives CDR1 MDHEN, CDR2 SYDVKM. The V gene lost 6 bases and the J gene lost 11 bases, with 13 bases spanning the gap. This CDR3 region has 11 residues.

This chain joins TRBV6-9 and TRBJ2-7; D ambiguous. The V end lost 3 bases, the J end lost 3 bases, and 9 bases lay between the germline ends. CDR1 is MNHGY and CDR2 is SVAAGI in the germline V gene. The CDR3 covers 13 residues. Here the CDR3 reads CASSYPGHYEQYF. The CDR3 nucleotides read TGTGCCAGCAGTTACCCCGGCCACTACGAGCAGTACTTC.

This clonotype was counted between two and nine times. V and J are TRBV10-3 and TRBJ1-2; no clear D. V lost 5 bases to trimming and J lost 2 bases, with 18 bases between them. This CDR3 has 16 residues. Looked up from germline, CDR1 is ENHRY and CDR2 is SYGVKD. CDR3 sequence reads: CAISSSGIQENYGYTF. CDR3 DNA sequence: TGTGCCATCAGTTCGTCCGGGATCCAGGAGAACTATGGCTACACCTTC.

This clonotype was observed a few times. The V call is TRBV28, the J call TRBJ1-1; the D gene is possibly TRBD1 (6 bases). The V gene's germline CDR1 is MDHEN and CDR2 SYDVKM. V shed 1 base and J shed 0 bases, with 15 bases lying between them. The CDR3 runs 17 residues. The DNA of the CDR3 is TGTGCCAGCAGTTTATCACGCGGGACAATCATGAACACTGAAGCTTTCTTT. This gives the protein CASSLSRGTIMNTEAFF.

V is TRBV28 and J is TRBJ1-4, with a possible D match to TRBD1 (5 bases). CDR3 length: 17 residues. Trimming removed 5 bases at V and 0 bases at J, with 16 bases between. Looked up from germline, CDR1 is MDHEN and CDR2 is SYDVKM. CDR3 DNA sequence: TGTGCCAGCAGTGGGGACGTAGGCCCTGCAACTAATGAAAAACTGTTTTTT. It encodes CASSGDVGPATNEKLFF.

The V and J genes are TRBV15 and TRBJ1-4; D not certain. V lost 2 bases, J lost 8 bases, and 9 bases lay in between. The germline gives CDR1 LNHNV, CDR2 YYDKDF (reference sequence). This CDR3 has 13 amino acids. The CDR3 DNA follows: TGTGCCACCAGCAGAAATGGCGGGGAAAAACTGTTTTTT. It translates to CATSRNGGEKLFF.

This clonotype has a handful of counts. V and J are TRBV12-3 or TRBV12-4 and TRBJ1-1; the D gene is possibly TRBD1 (6 bases). The germline V and J ends were trimmed by 7 bases and 3 bases, with 15 bases remaining between them. This CDR3 is built from 14 residues. The CDR3 loop reads CASITQGSHTEAFF. The CDR3 nucleotides read TGTGCCAGCATCACACAGGGAAGTCACACTGAAGCTTTCTTT.

This chain connects TRBV29-1 to TRBJ2-5, with D perhaps matching TRBD2 (6 bases). The CDR3 is 15 amino acids. Germline CDR1 and CDR2: SQVTM and ANQGSEA. As DNA, the CDR3 is TGCAGTGCTAGAGATCCGTACTTGGGGGGAGAGACCCAGTACTTC. It encodes CSARDPYLGGETQYF. The complete variable domain, with remaining parts taken from reference TRBV29-1 and TRBJ2-5, reads SAVISQKPSRDICQRGTSLTIQCQVDSQVTMMFWYRQQPGQSLTLIATANQGSEATYESGFVIDKFPISRPNLTFSTLTVSNMSPEDSSIYLCSARDPYLGGETQYFGPGTRLLVL.

V and J are TRBV5-1 and TRBJ2-3, with TRBD1 matching over 9 bases. CDR1 and CDR2 (germline): SGHRS, YFSETQ. V lost 0 bases to trimming and J lost 4 bases; unmatched junction nucleotides: 0. The CDR3 consists of 14 residues. The CDR3 DNA follows: TGCGCCAGCAGCTTGGGGACAGGGGCAGATACGCAGTATTTT. Amino acids: CASSLGTGADTQYF. Full variable domain (outside the CDR3, taken from reference TRBV5-1 and TRBJ2-3): KAGVTQTPRYLIKTRGQQVTLSCSPISGHRSVSWYQQTPGQGLQFLFEYFSETQRNKGNFPGRFSGRQFSNSRSEMNVSTLELGDSALYLCASSLGTGADTQYFGPGTRLTVL.

This clonotype appeared once. CDR3 in DNA: TGTGCCAGCAGTTACAGCGAGGATCAGCCCCAGCATTTT. Residues: CASSYSEDQPQHF. The chain recombines TRBV6-9 with TRBJ1-5, with D unclear. This CDR3 contains 13 residues. The germline V gene encodes CDR1 MNHGY and CDR2 SVAAGI. The V end was cut by 3 bases, the J end by 5 bases, with 8 bases between.

V is TRBV6-5 and J is TRBJ2-3; no reliable D call. With 4 bases removed from V and 4 bases from J, the gap between germline ends came to 9 bases. CDR1 and CDR2 (germline): MNHEY, SVGAGI. This CDR3 region has 13 residues. The CDR3 loop reads CASSSRTADTQYF. The CDR3 DNA is TGTGCCAGCAGTTCGCGGACCGCAGATACGCAGTATTTT.

This chain connects TRBV7-9 to TRBJ2-7; maybe TRBD1 (6 bases). This CDR3 region has 15 residues. The V end lost 5 bases, the J end lost 6 bases, and 20 bases lay between the germline ends. Germline CDR1 SEHNR, CDR2 FQNEAQ (reference sequence). The CDR3: CASSLQGKGGGEQYF. In nucleotides, the CDR3 is TGTGCCAGCAGCCTTCAGGGGAAGGGTGGGGGCGAGCAGTACTTC.

This clonotype was counted a few times. The V and J genes are TRBV5-1 and TRBJ2-1; 9 positions agree with TRBD2. The germline gives CDR1 SGHRS, CDR2 YFSETQ. This CDR3 region has 17 residues. J gave up 9 bases and V 4 bases, and 17 bases lay outside the gene matches. CDR3 coding DNA: TGCGCCAGCAGCATCACCAGCCTAGCGGGACTTGCGCGTGAGCAGTTCTTC. Protein product: CASSITSLAGLAREQFF.

This clonotype was observed a handful of times. The chain joins TRBV19 to TRBJ2-1, with 10 nucleotides matching TRBD1. With V trimmed by 7 bases and J by 4 bases, 7 bases remained unmatched. This CDR3 comprises 15 residues. Germline V gene lookup returns CDR1 LNHDA and CDR2 SQIVND (reference sequence). The CDR3 sequence is CASTDDRGHYNEQFF. In DNA form, the CDR3 reads TGTGCCAGTACCGACGACAGGGGGCATTACAATGAGCAGTTCTTC.

As concerns this clonotype: This sequence may be a read error, since a much larger clone differs from it by one base. The chain carries TRBV7-2 and TRBJ2-3, with D uncertain. The CDR3 is made up of 13 amino acids. Germline V gives CDR1 SGHTA, CDR2 FQGNSA. In DNA, the CDR3 is TGTGCCAACAGCCCTACTCTCACAGATACGCAGTATTTT. This gives the protein CANSPTLTDTQYF. Combining the CDR3 with reference TRBV7-2 and TRBJ2-3 gives the whole variable domain GAGVSQSPSNKVTEKGKDVELRCDPISGHTALYWYRQSLGQGLEFLIYFQGNSAPDKSGLPSDRFSAERTGGSVSTLTIQRTQQEDSAVYLCANSPTLTDTQYFGPGTRLTVL.